Presented here are 6 T cell receptor beta chains from one specimen sequenced in a study of T-cell memory formation after mild COVID-19. TCRdb re-analysed the 5' RACE reads in MiXCR, keeping a single row per CDR3 protein. The sample holds 200,000 to 250,000 distinct CDR3 sequences, approximately 15% seen once. Sequencing used PBMCs or a T cell subset sorted from them (not recorded which). These receptor sequences come from an adult woman who had mild COVID-19 (a few samples of this study predate the infection). Cell type and time point are not known.

At least ten counts were recorded for this clonotype. A junction end diverges from the germline sequence, so it may reflect a read error. The chain combines TRBV12-3 or TRBV12-4 with TRBJ2-4; 8 bases align to TRBD1. CDR3 length: 12 residues. The CDR3 coding sequence is TGTGCCAGCAGCCTGGACAGGGTCACGGCGGACTTC. This gives the protein CASSLDRVTADF.

The rearrangement links TRBV12-3 or TRBV12-4 to TRBJ2-2; D is tentatively TRBD1 or TRBD2 (6 bases each). This CDR3 region has 17 residues. V gave up 3 bases and J gave up 0 bases, with 14 bases separating them. As DNA, the CDR3 is TGTGCCAGCAGTTTGCTGTCGGGGGCGGCGAACACCGGGGAGCTGTTTTTT. Translated, it gives CASSLLSGAANTGELFF.

The chain recombines TRBV6-6 with TRBJ2-5, with a tentative D call TRBD1 (6 bases). Germline CDR1 MNHNY, CDR2 SVGAGI (reference sequence). Trimming took off 3 bases at V and 2 bases at J, with 16 bases between the two ends. This CDR3 has 16 residues. As DNA, the CDR3 is TGTGCCAGCAGTTATCCTGGACAGCCAAAGCAAGAGACCCAGTACTTC. As protein: CASSYPGQPKQETQYF.

The V call is TRBV7-6, the J call TRBJ2-3; unclear D gene. The CDR3 contains 14 residues. V lost 4 bases and J lost 0, with 8 bases in between. Germline V CDR1 and CDR2: SGHVS, FNYEAQ. The CDR3, as DNA: TGTGCCAGCAGCTCTCAGACTAGCACAGATACGCAGTATTTT. Its protein is CASSSQTSTDTQYF.

The sample holds a few counts of this clonotype. V gene TRBV5-1 combines with J gene TRBJ1-1; a weak D match, TRBD1 (6 bases). Germline CDR1 and CDR2: SGHRS and YFSETQ. V gave up 1 base and J gave up 5 bases, with 18 bases separating them. The CDR3 extends over 16 amino acids. The CDR3 protein is CASSLRADSWTTEAFF. CDR3 bases: TGCGCCAGCAGCTTGCGGGCGGACAGTTGGACGACTGAAGCTTTCTTT. The variable domain in full, completed from reference TRBV5-1 and TRBJ1-1, reads KAGVTQTPRYLIKTRGQQVTLSCSPISGHRSVSWYQQTPGQGLQFLFEYFSETQRNKGNFPGRFSGRQFSNSRSEMNVSTLELGDSALYLCASSLRADSWTTEAFFGQGTRLTVV.

This clonotype was picked up many times. The chain has TRBV5-1 and TRBJ2-7, with TRBD2 matching 8 bases. The CDR3 extends over 14 amino acids. The V gene end was trimmed by 1 base and the J gene end by 6 bases; junction bases not matched to a gene: 6. Germline values: CDR1 SGHRS, CDR2 YFSETQ. CDR3 protein: CASSLFRGGTEQYF. In nucleotides, the CDR3 is TGCGCCAGCAGCTTGTTCCGGGGGGGCACCGAGCAGTACTTC. The complete variable domain, with remaining parts taken from reference TRBV5-1 and TRBJ2-7, reads KAGVTQTPRYLIKTRGQQVTLSCSPISGHRSVSWYQQTPGQGLQFLFEYFSETQRNKGNFPGRFSGRQFSNSRSEMNVSTLELGDSALYLCASSLFRGGTEQYFGPGTRLTVT.